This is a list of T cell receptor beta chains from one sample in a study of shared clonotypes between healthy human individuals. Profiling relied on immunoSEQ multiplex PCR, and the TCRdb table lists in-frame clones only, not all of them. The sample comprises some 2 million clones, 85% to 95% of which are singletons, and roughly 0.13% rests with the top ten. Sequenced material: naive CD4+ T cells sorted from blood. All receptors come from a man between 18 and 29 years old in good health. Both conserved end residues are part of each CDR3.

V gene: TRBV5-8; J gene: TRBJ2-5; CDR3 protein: CASNFGTGGRETQYF
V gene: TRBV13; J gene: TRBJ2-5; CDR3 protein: CASSSPRGDSAQYF
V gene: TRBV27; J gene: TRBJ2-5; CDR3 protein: CASSTEWGTQYF
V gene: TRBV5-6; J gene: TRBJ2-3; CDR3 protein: CASSLYRGSSPADTQYF
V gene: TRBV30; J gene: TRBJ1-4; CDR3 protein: CAWSRGGTDEKLFF
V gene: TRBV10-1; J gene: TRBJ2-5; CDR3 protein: CASSERPGATETQYF
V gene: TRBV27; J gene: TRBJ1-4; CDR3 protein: CASRYRGLGNEKLFF
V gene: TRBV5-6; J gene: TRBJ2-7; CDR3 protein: CASSVTTGMVTYEQYF
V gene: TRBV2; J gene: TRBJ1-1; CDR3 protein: CASGNKMNTEAFF
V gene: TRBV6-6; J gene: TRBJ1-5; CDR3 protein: CASKGSDQPQHF